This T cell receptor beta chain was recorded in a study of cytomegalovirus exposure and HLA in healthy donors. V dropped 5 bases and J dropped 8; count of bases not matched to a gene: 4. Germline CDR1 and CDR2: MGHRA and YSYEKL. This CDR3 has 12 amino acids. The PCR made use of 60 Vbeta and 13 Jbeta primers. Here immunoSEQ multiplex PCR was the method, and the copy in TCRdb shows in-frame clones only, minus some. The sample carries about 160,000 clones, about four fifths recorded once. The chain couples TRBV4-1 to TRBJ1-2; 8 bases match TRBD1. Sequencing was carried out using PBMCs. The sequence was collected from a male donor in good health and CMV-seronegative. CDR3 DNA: TGCGCCAGCAGCTTGACAGGGGACGGCTACACCTTC. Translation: CASSLTGDGYTF.